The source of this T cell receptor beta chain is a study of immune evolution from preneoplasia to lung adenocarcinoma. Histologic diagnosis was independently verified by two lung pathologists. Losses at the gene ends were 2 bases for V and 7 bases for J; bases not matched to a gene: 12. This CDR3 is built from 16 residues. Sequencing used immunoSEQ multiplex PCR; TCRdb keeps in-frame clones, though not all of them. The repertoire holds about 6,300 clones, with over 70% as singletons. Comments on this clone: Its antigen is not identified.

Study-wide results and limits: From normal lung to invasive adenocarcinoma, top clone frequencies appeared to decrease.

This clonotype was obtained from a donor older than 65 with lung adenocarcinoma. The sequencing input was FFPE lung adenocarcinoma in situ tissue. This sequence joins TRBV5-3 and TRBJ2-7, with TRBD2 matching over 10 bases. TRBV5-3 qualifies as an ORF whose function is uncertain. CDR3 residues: CARSLPGLAILREQYF. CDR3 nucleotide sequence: TGTGCCAGAAGCTTACCGGGACTAGCGATTCTAAGGGAGCAGTACTTC.